This is a list of T cell receptor beta chains from one sample in a study of blood T cell repertoires in COVID-19. The protocol was immunoSEQ multiplex PCR, while the TCRdb copy is restricted to in-frame clones and leaves out a portion. The sample has approximately 330,000 clones; approximately 83% are singletons. Sequences were obtained from PBMCs or T cells enriched from blood (not recorded which). The origin of the receptors is a woman aged 40 to 55 with acute COVID-19. Each CDR3 is given with its conserved first and last residue. Each record gives: D gene, clone size, V gene, J gene, CDR3 protein. The D gene is left open where the match is weak. Expanded clones get a size class; other rows say once, few or many, or leave the size out.

>TRBD1|.|TRBV5-4|TRBJ2-5
CASRPGTVQETQYF
>TRBD1|.|TRBV25-1|TRBJ1-2
CASSDSGTENFYGYTF
>TRBD1|.|TRBV28|TRBJ2-1
CASSLWDRGAYNEQFF
>TRBD2|.|TRBV5-4|TRBJ2-1
CASMLAGGYNEQFF
>.|once|TRBV2|TRBJ2-3
CASKRRGPSTDTQYF
>.|once|TRBV11-2|TRBJ1-2
CASSSRVYGYTF
>TRBD2|.|TRBV9|TRBJ2-1
CASSVASLASGYNEQFF
>TRBD1|.|TRBV7-2|TRBJ1-1
CASSLTGGGNTEAFF
>.|once|TRBV7-2|TRBJ2-7
CASSLARGGGRSYEQYF
>TRBD1|.|TRBV28|TRBJ1-2
CASRLILGTGGGYTF
>.|.|TRBV14|TRBJ2-2
CASSQVSNTGELFF
>.|.|TRBV6-2/TRBV6-3|TRBJ2-7
CASSPISGFWGYEQYF
>.|.|TRBV2|TRBJ1-5
CASSVERDQPQHF
>.|.|TRBV7-9|TRBJ1-1
CASSLATDTEAFF
>TRBD2|.|TRBV7-8|TRBJ2-7
CASSEQLALPYEQYF
>.|once|TRBV10-3|TRBJ2-1
CAISAQGSLNNEQFF
>TRBD1|once|TRBV5-1|TRBJ1-1
CASSLAMTGTTEAFF
>TRBD1|.|TRBV5-6|TRBJ1-3
CASSLGTGSGNTIYF
>TRBD1|.|TRBV12-3/TRBV12-4|TRBJ1-3
CASSTGETDTIYF
>.|.|TRBV2|TRBJ2-7
CASSEGAYEQYF
>TRBD2|.|TRBV4-3|TRBJ2-3
CASSQQNPGLAGTSTDTQYF
>.|.|TRBV5-1|TRBJ1-6
CASSLEGDSSGSPLHF
>.|.|TRBV28|TRBJ1-1
CASRNLLVAGNTEAFF
>TRBD1|.|TRBV28|TRBJ2-7
CASGSTGTGGYEQYF
>TRBD2|.|TRBV5-6|TRBJ2-3
CASSFAGGNTDTQYF